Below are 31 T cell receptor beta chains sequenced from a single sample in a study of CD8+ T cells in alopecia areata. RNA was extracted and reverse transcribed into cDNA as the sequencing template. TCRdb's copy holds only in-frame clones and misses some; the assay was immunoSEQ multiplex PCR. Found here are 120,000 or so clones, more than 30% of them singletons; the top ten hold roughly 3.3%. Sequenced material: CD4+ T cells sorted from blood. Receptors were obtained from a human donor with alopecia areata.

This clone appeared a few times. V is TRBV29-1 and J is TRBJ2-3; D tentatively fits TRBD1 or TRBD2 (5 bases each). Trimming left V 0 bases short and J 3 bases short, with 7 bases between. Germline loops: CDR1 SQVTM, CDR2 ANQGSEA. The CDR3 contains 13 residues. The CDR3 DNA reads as TGCAGCGTTGAAGAGGGGGTGACAGATACGCAGTATTTT. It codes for CSVEEGVTDTQYF.

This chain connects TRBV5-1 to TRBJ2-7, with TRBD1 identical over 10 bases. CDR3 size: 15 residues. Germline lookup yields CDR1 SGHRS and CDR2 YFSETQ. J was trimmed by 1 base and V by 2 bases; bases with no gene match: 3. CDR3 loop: CASSLRTGGSYEQYF. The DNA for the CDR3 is TGCGCCAGCAGCTTACGGACAGGGGGTTCCTACGAGCAGTACTTC.

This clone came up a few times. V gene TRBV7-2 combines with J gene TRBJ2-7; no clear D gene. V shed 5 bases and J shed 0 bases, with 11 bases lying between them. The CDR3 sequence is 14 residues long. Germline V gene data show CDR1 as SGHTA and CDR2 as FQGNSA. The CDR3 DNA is TGTGCCAGCAGCCCGCAGCAAACCTCCTACGAGCAGTACTTC. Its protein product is CASSPQQTSYEQYF.

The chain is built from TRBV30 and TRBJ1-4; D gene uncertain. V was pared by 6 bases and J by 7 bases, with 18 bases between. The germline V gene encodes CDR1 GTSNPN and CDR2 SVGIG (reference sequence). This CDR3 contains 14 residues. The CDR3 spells CACNLDLNGEKLFF. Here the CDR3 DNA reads TGTGCCTGCAACCTGGACTTGAATGGTGAAAAACTGTTTTTT.

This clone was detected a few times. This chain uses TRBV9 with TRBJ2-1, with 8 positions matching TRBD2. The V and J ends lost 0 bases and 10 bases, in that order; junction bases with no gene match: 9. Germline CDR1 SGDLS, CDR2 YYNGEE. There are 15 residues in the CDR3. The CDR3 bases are TGTGCCAGCAGCGTAGCTACGACGGGAGGGGGAGAGCAGTTCTTC. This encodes CASSVATTGGGEQFF.

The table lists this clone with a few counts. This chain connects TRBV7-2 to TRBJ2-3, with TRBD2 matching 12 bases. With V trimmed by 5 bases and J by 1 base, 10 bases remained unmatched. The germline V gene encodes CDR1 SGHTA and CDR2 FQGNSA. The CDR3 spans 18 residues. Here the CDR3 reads CASSPSRLAGARTDTQYF. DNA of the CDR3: TGTGCCAGCAGCCCCAGCAGACTAGCGGGGGCCCGCACAGATACGCAGTATTTT.

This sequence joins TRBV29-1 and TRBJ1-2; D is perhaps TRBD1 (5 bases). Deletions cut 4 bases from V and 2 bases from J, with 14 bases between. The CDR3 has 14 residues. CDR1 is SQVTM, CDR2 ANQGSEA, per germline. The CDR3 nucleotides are TGCAGCGTTGGAGATCTTAGACAGAACTATGGCTACACCTTC. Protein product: CSVGDLRQNYGYTF.

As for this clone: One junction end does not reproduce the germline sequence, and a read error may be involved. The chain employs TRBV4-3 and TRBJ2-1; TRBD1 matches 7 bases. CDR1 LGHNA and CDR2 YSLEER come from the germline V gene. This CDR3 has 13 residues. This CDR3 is CASSEEPGGEQFF. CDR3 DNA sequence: TGCGCCAGCAGCGAAGAACCAGGGGGAGAGCAGTTCTTC.

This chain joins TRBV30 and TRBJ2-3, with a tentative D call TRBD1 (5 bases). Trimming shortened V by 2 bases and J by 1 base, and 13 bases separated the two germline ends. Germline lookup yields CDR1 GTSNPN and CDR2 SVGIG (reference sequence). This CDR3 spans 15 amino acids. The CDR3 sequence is CAWSRQPQGTDTQYF. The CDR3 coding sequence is TGTGCCTGGAGTCGACAGCCCCAGGGCACAGATACGCAGTATTTT. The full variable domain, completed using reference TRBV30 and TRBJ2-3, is SQTIHQWPATLVQPVGSPLSLECTVEGTSNPNLYWYRQAAGRGLQLLFYSVGIGQISSEVPQNLSASRPQDRQFILSSKKLLLSDSGFYLCAWSRQPQGTDTQYFGPGTRLTVL.

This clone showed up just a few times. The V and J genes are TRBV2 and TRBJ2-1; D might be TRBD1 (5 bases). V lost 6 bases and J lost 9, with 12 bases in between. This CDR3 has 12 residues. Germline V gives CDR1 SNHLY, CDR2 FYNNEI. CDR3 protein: CASRLGGAEQFF. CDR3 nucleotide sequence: TGTGCCAGCAGGCTGGGTGGGGCTGAGCAGTTCTTC.

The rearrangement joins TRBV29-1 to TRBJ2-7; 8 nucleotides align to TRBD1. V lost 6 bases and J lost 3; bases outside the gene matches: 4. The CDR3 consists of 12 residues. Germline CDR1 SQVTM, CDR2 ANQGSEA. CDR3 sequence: CSVRDRHYEQYF. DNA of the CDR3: TGCAGCGTCCGGGACAGGCACTACGAGCAGTACTTC.

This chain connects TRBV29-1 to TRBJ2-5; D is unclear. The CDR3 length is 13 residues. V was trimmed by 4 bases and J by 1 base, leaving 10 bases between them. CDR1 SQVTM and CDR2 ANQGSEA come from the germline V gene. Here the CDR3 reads CSVARPPQETQYF. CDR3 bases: TGCAGCGTTGCCCGGCCACCCCAAGAGACCCAGTACTTC.

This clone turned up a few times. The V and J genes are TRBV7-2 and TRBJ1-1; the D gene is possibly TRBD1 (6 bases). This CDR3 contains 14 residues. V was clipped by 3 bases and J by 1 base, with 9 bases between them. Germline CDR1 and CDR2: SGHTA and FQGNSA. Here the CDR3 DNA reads TGTGCCAGCAGCTTTCAACAGGGGAACACTGAAGCTTTCTTT. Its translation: CASSFQQGNTEAFF.

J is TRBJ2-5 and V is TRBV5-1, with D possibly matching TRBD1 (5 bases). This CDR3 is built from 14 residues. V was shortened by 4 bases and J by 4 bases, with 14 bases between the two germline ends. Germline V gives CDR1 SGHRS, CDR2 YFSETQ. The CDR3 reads CASSTGAGPETQYF. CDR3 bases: TGCGCCAGCAGCACTGGGGCAGGGCCAGAGACCCAGTACTTC.

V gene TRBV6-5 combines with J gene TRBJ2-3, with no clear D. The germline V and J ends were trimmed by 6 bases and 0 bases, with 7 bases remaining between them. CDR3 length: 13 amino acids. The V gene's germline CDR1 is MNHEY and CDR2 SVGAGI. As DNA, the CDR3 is TGTGCCAGCAGGGCGACTAGCACAGATACGCAGTATTTT. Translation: CASRATSTDTQYF.

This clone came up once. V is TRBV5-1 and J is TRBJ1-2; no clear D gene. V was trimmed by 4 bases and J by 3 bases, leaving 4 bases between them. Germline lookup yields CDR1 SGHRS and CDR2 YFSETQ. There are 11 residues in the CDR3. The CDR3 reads CASSADYGYTF. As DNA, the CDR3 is TGCGCCAGCAGCGCGGACTATGGCTACACCTTC.

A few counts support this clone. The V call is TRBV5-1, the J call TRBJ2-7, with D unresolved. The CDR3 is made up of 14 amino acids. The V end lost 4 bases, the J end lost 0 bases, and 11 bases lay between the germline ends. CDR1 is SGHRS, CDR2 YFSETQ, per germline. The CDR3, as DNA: TGCGCCAGCAGCCTAACGGCAAGCTCCTACGAGCAGTACTTC. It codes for CASSLTASSYEQYF.

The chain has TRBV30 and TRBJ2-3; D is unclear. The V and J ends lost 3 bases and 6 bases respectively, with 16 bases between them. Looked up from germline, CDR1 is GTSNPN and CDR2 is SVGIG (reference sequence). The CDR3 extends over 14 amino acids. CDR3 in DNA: TGTGCCTGGAGACCCCCCGGGCCTCCGGATACGCAGTATTTT. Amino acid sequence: CAWRPPGPPDTQYF.

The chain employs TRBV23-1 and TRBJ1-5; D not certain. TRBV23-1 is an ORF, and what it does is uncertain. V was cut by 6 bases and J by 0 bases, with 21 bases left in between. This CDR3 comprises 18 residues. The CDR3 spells CASSHREGRDYSNQPQHF. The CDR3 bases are TGCGCCAGCAGCCATAGGGAAGGGAGGGATTATAGCAATCAGCCCCAGCATTTT.

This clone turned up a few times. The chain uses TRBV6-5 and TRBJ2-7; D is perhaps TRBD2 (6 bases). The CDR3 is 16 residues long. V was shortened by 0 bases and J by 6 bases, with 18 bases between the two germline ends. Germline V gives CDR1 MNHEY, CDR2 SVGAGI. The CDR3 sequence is CASSYSQFLAGGEQYF. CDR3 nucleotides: TGTGCCAGCAGTTACTCCCAATTCTTGGCCGGGGGCGAGCAGTACTTC.

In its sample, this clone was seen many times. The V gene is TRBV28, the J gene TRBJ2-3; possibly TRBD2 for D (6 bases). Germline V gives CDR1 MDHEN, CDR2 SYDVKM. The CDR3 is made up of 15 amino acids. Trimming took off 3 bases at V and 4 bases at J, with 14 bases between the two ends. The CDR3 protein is CASSLGRGGPDTQYF. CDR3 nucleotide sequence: TGTGCCAGCAGTTTGGGGCGGGGCGGTCCAGATACGCAGTATTTT.

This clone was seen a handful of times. The CDR3 nucleotides are TGTGCCAGCAGTCTCTTGACGAGGGAGCAGTTCTTC. It specifies CASSLLTREQFF. The chain links TRBV28 to TRBJ2-1; D remains ambiguous. Germline V gene lookup returns CDR1 MDHEN and CDR2 SYDVKM. This CDR3 contains 12 residues. V was shortened by 5 bases and J by 10 bases, with 12 bases between the two germline ends.

CDR3 sequence: CASSPRDRGGGYTF. DNA for the CDR3: TGTGCCAGCAGCCCACGCGACAGGGGAGGTGGCTACACCTTC. The chain employs TRBV7-2 and TRBJ1-2; TRBD1 aligns across 8 bases. CDR1 SGHTA and CDR2 FQGNSA come from the germline V gene. Losses at the gene ends were 5 bases for V and 7 bases for J; bases not matched to a gene: 9. CDR3 size: 14 residues.

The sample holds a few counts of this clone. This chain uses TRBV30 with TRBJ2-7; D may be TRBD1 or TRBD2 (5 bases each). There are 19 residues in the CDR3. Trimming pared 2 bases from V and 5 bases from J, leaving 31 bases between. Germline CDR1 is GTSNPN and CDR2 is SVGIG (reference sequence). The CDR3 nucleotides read TGTGCCTGGAGTCCCCTGGGGAGCGGAACAAAAACGAGGGACGACGAGCAGTACTTC. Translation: CAWSPLGSGTKTRDDEQYF. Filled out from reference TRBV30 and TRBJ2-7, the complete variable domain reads SQTIHQWPATLVQPVGSPLSLECTVEGTSNPNLYWYRQAAGRGLQLLFYSVGIGQISSEVPQNLSASRPQDRQFILSSKKLLLSDSGFYLCAWSPLGSGTKTRDDEQYFGPGTRLTVT.

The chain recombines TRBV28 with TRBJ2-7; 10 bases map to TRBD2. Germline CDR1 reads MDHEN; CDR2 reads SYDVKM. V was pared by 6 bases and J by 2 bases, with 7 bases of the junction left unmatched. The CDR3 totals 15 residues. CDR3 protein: CASSHRTSGTYEQYF. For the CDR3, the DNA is TGTGCCAGCAGCCACCGGACTAGCGGCACCTACGAGCAGTACTTC.

The CDR3 region has the DNA TGCGCCAGCAGGCGAGCTAGCGGGGAAATGGGCATTCAGTACTTC. Amino acids: CASRRASGEMGIQYF. V gene TRBV5-1 combines with J gene TRBJ2-4; TRBD2 agrees at 9 bases. Germline-derived CDR1 and CDR2 are SGHRS and YFSETQ. V lost 5 bases to trimming and J lost 9 bases; unmatched junction nucleotides: 12. This CDR3 contains 15 residues. Full variable domain (remainder filled in from reference TRBV5-1 and TRBJ2-4): KAGVTQTPRYLIKTRGQQVTLSCSPISGHRSVSWYQQTPGQGLQFLFEYFSETQRNKGNFPGRFSGRQFSNSRSEMNVSTLELGDSALYLCASRRASGEMGIQYFGAGTRLSVL.

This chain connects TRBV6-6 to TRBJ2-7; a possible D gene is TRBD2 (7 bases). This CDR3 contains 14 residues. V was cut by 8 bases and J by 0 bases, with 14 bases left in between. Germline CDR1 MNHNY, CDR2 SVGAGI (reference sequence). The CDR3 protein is CASDRGRASYEQYF. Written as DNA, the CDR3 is TGTGCCAGCGATAGGGGGAGGGCCTCCTACGAGCAGTACTTC.

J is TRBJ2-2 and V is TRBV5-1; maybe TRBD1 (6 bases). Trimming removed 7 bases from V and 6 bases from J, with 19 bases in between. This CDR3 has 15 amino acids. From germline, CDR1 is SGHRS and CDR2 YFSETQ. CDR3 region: CASRGPGAYPGELFF. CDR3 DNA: TGCGCCAGCCGCGGCCCAGGGGCGTATCCCGGGGAGCTGTTTTTT.

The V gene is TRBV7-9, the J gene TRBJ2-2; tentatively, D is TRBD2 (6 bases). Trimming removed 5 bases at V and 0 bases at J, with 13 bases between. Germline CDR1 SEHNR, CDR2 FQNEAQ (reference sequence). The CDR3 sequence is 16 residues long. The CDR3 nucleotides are TGTGCCAGCAGCCGCCCGGGGGTCACGAACACCGGGGAGCTGTTTTTT. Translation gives CASSRPGVTNTGELFF.

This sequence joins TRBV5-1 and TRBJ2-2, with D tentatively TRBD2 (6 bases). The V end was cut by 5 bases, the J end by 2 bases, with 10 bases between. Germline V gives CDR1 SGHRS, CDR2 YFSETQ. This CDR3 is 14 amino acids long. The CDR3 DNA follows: TGCGCCAGCAGACCCGGGGGAAACACCGGGGAGCTGTTTTTT. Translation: CASRPGGNTGELFF. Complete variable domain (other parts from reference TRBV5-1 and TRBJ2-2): KAGVTQTPRYLIKTRGQQVTLSCSPISGHRSVSWYQQTPGQGLQFLFEYFSETQRNKGNFPGRFSGRQFSNSRSEMNVSTLELGDSALYLCASRPGGNTGELFFGEGSRLTVL.

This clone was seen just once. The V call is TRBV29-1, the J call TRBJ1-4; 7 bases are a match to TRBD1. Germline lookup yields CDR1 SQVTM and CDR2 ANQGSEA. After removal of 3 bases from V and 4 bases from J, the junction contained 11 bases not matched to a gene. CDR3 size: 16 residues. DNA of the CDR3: TGCAGCGTTGATGGGGGAACCGGGACAGTTAATGAAAAACTGTTTTTT. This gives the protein CSVDGGTGTVNEKLFF.